This T cell receptor (beta chain) derives from a study of blood T cell repertoires in COVID-19. Study information: The United States, Italy and Spain supplied acute and convalescent COVID-19 samples. T cells, B-cell-depleted T cells, or PBMCs provided the cDNA or gDNA that served as material.

This clone was seen a single time. V was cut by 6 bases and J by 2 bases, with 13 bases left in between. The CDR3 consists of 14 residues. Germline V CDR1 and CDR2: SNHLY, FYNNEI. Per the study methods: From reference gene primer amplification, estimates of nucleated cell counts were derived. Assay used: immunoSEQ multiplex PCR; TCRdb lists only in-frame clones, some missing. V and J calls and clone size are given by that table; D and trimming were obtained from the DNA. In the table there are approximately 220,000 clones, approximately 86% of which are singletons. This clonotype originated in a woman aged 25 to 39 who had been exposed to COVID-19. The sequencing input was PBMCs or T cells enriched from blood (not recorded which). This chain uses TRBV2 with TRBJ2-5, with D unclear. CDR3 nucleotide sequence: TGTGCCAGCAGATTGAGTACTGAACAAGAGACCCAGTACTTC. It is translated as CASRLSTEQETQYF. Filled out from reference TRBV2 and TRBJ2-5, the complete variable domain reads EPEVTQTPSHQVTQMGQEVILRCVPISNHLYFYWYRQILGQKVEFLVSFYNNEISEKSEIFDDQFSVERPDGSNFTLKIRSTKLEDSAMYFCASRLSTEQETQYFGPGTRLLVL.